This TCR beta chain was recovered during a study of blood T cell repertoires in COVID-19. Overall study: Sample material is recorded as cDNA or gDNA derived from T cells, B-cell-depleted T cells, or PBMCs.

Assay: immunoSEQ multiplex PCR; the TCRdb copy retains only in-frame clones and omits some. Altogether tens of thousands of clones are present, approximately 85% being singletons, with the ten largest covering 13%. This CDR3 has 14 residues. Germline V gene lookup returns CDR1 SSHAT and CDR2 FNYEAQ (reference sequence). Details on this clone: One junction end does not reproduce the germline sequence, and a read error may be involved.

Sequencing was done on a sample of peripheral blood. This chain connects TRBV7-7 to TRBJ2-5; 9 nucleotides agree with TRBD1. The TCR comes from a woman between 70 and 85 years old in a cohort sampled during active COVID-19. CDR3 bases: TGTGCTAGCAGCTTGACAGGGGGTGGGGAGACCCAGTACTTC. Its translation: CASSLTGGGETQYF.